Each of the 31 T cell receptor beta chains below was sequenced from the same sample in a study of cytomegalovirus exposure and HLA in healthy donors. The PCR was carried out with 60 Vbeta primers and 13 Jbeta primers. Using immunoSEQ multiplex PCR, the repertoire was profiled, and TCRdb retains in-frame clones only, with some absent. The sample includes 200,000 to 250,000 clones, around 89% of them seen just once. Sample: PBMCs. All receptors come from a woman between 18 and 29 years old in good health and CMV-seronegative.

This chain joins TRBV13 and TRBJ2-5, with 11 nucleotides matching TRBD2. The CDR3 runs to 16 residues. J lost 0 bases, V lost 6 bases, and 6 bases had no gene match. Germline V CDR1 and CDR2: PRHDT, FYEKMQ (reference sequence). The CDR3 nucleotides read TGTGCCAGCAGTTCCGGGACTAGCGGCAACCAAGAGACCCAGTACTTC. Translation: CASSSGTSGNQETQYF.

The chain links TRBV5-1 to TRBJ1-1, with D perhaps matching TRBD1 (5 bases). The CDR3 spans 15 residues. Trimming stripped 0 bases from V and 3 bases from J, with 12 bases between. CDR1 and CDR2 (germline): SGHRS, YFSETQ. The CDR3 is CASSLVPGSDTEAFF. CDR3 in DNA: TGCGCCAGCAGCTTGGTTCCAGGGTCGGACACTGAAGCTTTCTTT.

This chain links TRBV19 with TRBJ2-7; 11 nucleotides match TRBD1. Germline V gene lookup returns CDR1 LNHDA and CDR2 SQIVND (reference sequence). This CDR3 spans 14 amino acids. V was clipped by 4 bases and J by 3 bases; unmatched bases: 2. CDR3 in DNA: TGTGCCAGTAGTAGGGGACAGGGGGGCTACGAGCAGTACTTC. Its translation: CASSRGQGGYEQYF.

The chain combines TRBV6-1 with TRBJ2-4; possibly TRBD2 for D (7 bases). CDR1 and CDR2 from the germline V gene are MNHNS and SASEGT. Trimming stripped 4 bases from V and 0 bases from J, with 10 bases between. The CDR3 runs to 15 residues. The CDR3 bases are TGTGCCAGCAGTGTGGGGGGGCAAGCCAAAAACATTCAGTACTTC. Translating it yields CASSVGGQAKNIQYF.

The CDR3 is CASSSGLAGSYYEQYF. The CDR3 DNA follows: TGTGCCAGCAGCTCCGGACTAGCGGGATCGTACTACGAGCAGTACTTC. The V call is TRBV5-5, the J call TRBJ2-7; TRBD2 matches at 12 bases. CDR1 and CDR2 from the germline V gene are SGHKS and YYEKEE (reference sequence). The CDR3 loop spans 16 amino acids. V lost 3 bases and J lost 3; bases outside the gene matches: 7. The entire variable domain, with the rest obtained from reference TRBV5-5 and TRBJ2-7, is as follows: DAGVTQSPTHLIKTRGQQVTLRCSPISGHKSVSWYQQVLGQGPQFIFQYYEKEERGRGNFPDRFSARQFPNYSSELNVNALLLGDSALYLCASSSGLAGSYYEQYFGPGTRLTVT.

J is TRBJ2-1 and V is TRBV5-1; 8 nucleotides agree with TRBD2. The junction had 10 bases not matched to a gene; V was cut back by 4 bases and J by 7 bases. The CDR3 loop spans 15 amino acids. Germline CDR1 reads SGHRS; CDR2 reads YFSETQ. In nucleotides, the CDR3 is TGCGCCAGCAGCGCTCGGGAGCGGGAGTATAATGAGCAGTTCTTC. Protein sequence: CASSAREREYNEQFF.

The J gene is TRBJ1-5, the V gene TRBV5-6, with TRBD1 as a possible D gene (5 bases). Trimming stripped 4 bases from V and 0 bases from J, with 11 bases between. The germline CDR1 and CDR2 sequences are SGHDT and YYEEEE. The CDR3 is 15 amino acids. CDR3 region: CASSVGQYSNQPQHF. CDR3 DNA sequence: TGTGCCAGCAGCGTAGGACAATATAGCAATCAGCCCCAGCATTTT.

The chain recombines TRBV19 with TRBJ2-7; possible D gene TRBD2, 5 bases. Per germline, CDR1 LNHDA and CDR2 SQIVND (reference sequence). The CDR3 length is 14 residues. The V and J ends lost 3 bases and 3 bases respectively, with 12 bases between them. CDR3 sequence (DNA): TGTGCCAGTAGTATCCCGGGGATCGACTACGAGCAGTACTTC. This codes for CASSIPGIDYEQYF. Variable domain in full (rest from reference TRBV19 and TRBJ2-7): DGGITQSPKYLFRKEGQNVTLSCEQNLNHDAMYWYRQDPGQGLRLIYYSQIVNDFQKGDIAEGYSVSREKKESFPLTVTSAQKNPTAFYLCASSIPGIDYEQYFGPGTRLTVT.

In its sample, this clone was seen a few times. The chain combines TRBV14 with TRBJ2-1; 8 bases agree with TRBD2. The CDR3 extends over 16 amino acids. Germline values: CDR1 SGHDN, CDR2 FVKESK. With 2 bases clipped from V and 4 bases from J, the junction kept 7 bases outside the gene matches. The chain's CDR3 is CASSQLGGAEYNEQFF. The CDR3 bases are TGTGCCAGCAGCCAACTCGGGGGGGCCGAGTACAATGAGCAGTTCTTC.

This clone showed up just once. The rearrangement uses TRBV21-1 and TRBJ2-3; the table's D call, TRBD1, was not checked against the DNA. TRBV21-1 is deemed a pseudogene. The CDR3 runs to 19 residues. The CDR3 reads CASTSTGFGGFEGTDTQYF. DNA of the CDR3: TGTGCCAGCACCTCAACAGGGTTTGGTGGATTCGAAGGTACAGATACGCAGTATTTT.

CDR3: CASSFQGGGPYEQYF. In DNA form, the CDR3 reads TGTGCCAGCAGTTTTCAGGGCGGGGGGCCCTACGAGCAGTACTTC. The chain uses TRBV27 and TRBJ2-7, with 8 bases identical to TRBD2. Germline CDR1 reads MNHEY; CDR2 reads SMNVEV (reference sequence). The V segment lost 3 bases and the J segment 2 bases; nucleotides outside the gene matches: 6. The CDR3 contains 15 residues.

V is TRBV29-1 and J is TRBJ2-7; unclear D gene. Germline-derived CDR1 and CDR2 are SQVTM and ANQGSEA. V was trimmed by 3 bases and J by 6 bases, leaving 9 bases between them. The CDR3 runs to 11 residues. The CDR3 DNA follows: TGCAGCGTTGAGGGCCCCTCCGAGCAGTACTTC. Protein sequence: CSVEGPSEQYF.

V gene TRBV4-1 combines with J gene TRBJ2-7, with TRBD2 matching 10 bases. Germline V lookup: CDR1 MGHRA, CDR2 YSYEKL. The CDR3 has 17 residues. The J segment lost 3 bases and the V segment lost 0 bases, leaving 8 bases of the junction unmatched. The CDR3 DNA follows: TGCGCCAGCAGCCAAGATCCTGGACTAGCGGTACACTACGAGCAGTACTTC. Its protein is CASSQDPGLAVHYEQYF.

The chain couples TRBV9 to TRBJ2-7; a weak D match, TRBD2 (6 bases). This CDR3 comprises 13 residues. Germline V gives CDR1 SGDLS, CDR2 YYNGEE. V lost 3 bases to trimming and J lost 9 bases, with 16 bases between them. The CDR3 DNA reads TGTGCCAGCAGCGAAGGAGGGGAAGGTGGGCAGTACTTC. Its translation: CASSEGGEGGQYF.

The chain couples TRBV4-3 to TRBJ2-2, with D perhaps matching TRBD1 (5 bases). Per germline, CDR1 LGHNA and CDR2 YSLEER. This CDR3 comprises 14 residues. Trimming took off 0 bases at V and 5 bases at J, with 7 bases between the two ends. The CDR3 reads CASSQDHRTGELFF. DNA for the CDR3: TGCGCCAGCAGCCAAGATCACAGGACCGGGGAGCTGTTTTTT.

This chain uses TRBV13 with TRBJ2-5; maybe TRBD2 (5 bases). The germline V gene encodes CDR1 PRHDT and CDR2 FYEKMQ (reference sequence). V shed 5 bases and J shed 1 base, with 14 bases lying between them. This CDR3 has 15 amino acids. In nucleotides, the CDR3 is TGTGCCAGCAGCCTCTATAGCGCTCCCCAAGAGACCCAGTACTTC. This codes for CASSLYSAPQETQYF. Complete variable domain (other parts from reference TRBV13 and TRBJ2-5): AAGVIQSPRHLIKEKRETATLKCYPIPRHDTVYWYQQGPGQDPQFLISFYEKMQSDKGSIPDRFSAQQFSDYHSELNMSSLELGDSALYFCASSLYSAPQETQYFGPGTRLLVL.

This rearrangement joins TRBV4-1 to TRBJ2-7; TRBD2 matches 12 bases. With 3 bases clipped from V and 2 bases from J, the junction kept 2 bases outside the gene matches. The CDR3 totals 15 residues. Germline V lookup: CDR1 MGHRA, CDR2 YSYEKL. The CDR3, as DNA: TGCGCCAGCAGCCATTCTAGCGGGGGGGCCTACGAGCAGTACTTC. The encoded protein is CASSHSSGGAYEQYF.

Only one count was recorded for this clone. V and J are TRBV27 and TRBJ2-2; 10 bases are shared with TRBD2. The V gene's germline CDR1 is MNHEY and CDR2 SMNVEV (reference sequence). Germline trimming cut 5 bases from V and 5 bases from J; bases unmatched to any gene: 5. This CDR3 contains 15 residues. The CDR3 DNA follows: TGTGCCAGCAGTCCTAGCGGGAGATGGACCGGGGAGCTGTTTTTT. Encoded protein: CASSPSGRWTGELFF.

This rearrangement joins TRBV27 to TRBJ2-7, with TRBD2 as a possible D gene (6 bases). V lost 0 bases and J 2 bases, leaving 14 bases between the germline ends. Germline CDR1 reads MNHEY; CDR2 reads SMNVEV (reference sequence). The CDR3 has 16 residues. The CDR3 spells CASSLSRREVTYEQYF. The CDR3 region has the DNA TGTGCCAGCAGTTTATCGAGAAGGGAGGTTACCTACGAGCAGTACTTC.

This clone was picked up one time. The V call is TRBV7-2, the J call TRBJ1-2, with D perhaps TRBD1 (5 bases). V was cut by 5 bases and J by 0 bases, with 13 bases left in between. The CDR3 length is 15 residues. CDR1 and CDR2 from the germline V gene are SGHTA and FQGNSA. Here the CDR3 reads CASSIRTTSNYGYTF. The CDR3 nucleotides are TGTGCCAGCAGCATCAGGACAACCTCTAACTATGGCTACACCTTC.

V gene TRBV5-1 combines with J gene TRBJ2-6; weak D call: TRBD1 (5 bases). V was clipped by 4 bases and J by 0 bases, with 20 bases between them. Germline V gene sequence: CDR1 SGHRS, CDR2 YFSETQ. This CDR3 comprises 19 residues. The CDR3 loop is CASSLFTGPTLSGANVLTF. The DNA for the CDR3 is TGCGCCAGCAGCCTGTTCACAGGCCCGACCCTCTCTGGGGCCAACGTCCTGACTTTC.

This clone has more than one count but fewer than ten. The rearrangement uses TRBV2 and TRBJ2-3, with D tentatively TRBD2 (6 bases). The CDR3 spans 13 residues. Trimming shortened V by 8 bases and J by 8 bases, and 17 bases separated the two germline ends. Germline V gene data show CDR1 as SNHLY and CDR2 as FYNNEI. The CDR3 sequence is CASRETGSATQYF. The CDR3 DNA sequence: TGTGCCAGCCGGGAGACGGGCTCGGCTACGCAGTATTTT.

The J gene is TRBJ2-3, the V gene TRBV11-3; 13 bases are a match to TRBD2. CDR1 is SGHNT and CDR2 is YENEEA in the germline V gene. V lost 3 bases and J lost 3; bases outside the gene matches: 3. This CDR3 region has 16 residues. As DNA, the CDR3 is TGTGCCAGCAGCTTCCCACTAGCGGGAGGGACAGATACGCAGTATTTT. Protein product: CASSFPLAGGTDTQYF.

This clone was counted a single time. The chain links TRBV27 to TRBJ2-7, with a possible D match to TRBD1 (6 bases). Trimming took off 5 bases at V and 6 bases at J, with 14 bases between the two ends. CDR3 length equals 13 residues. From germline, CDR1 is MNHEY and CDR2 SMNVEV (reference sequence). CDR3 bases: TGTGCCAGCAGTCATTCGAGAGGGGGCGAGCAGTACTTC. Its protein is CASSHSRGGEQYF.

The rearrangement links TRBV4-2 to TRBJ1-4, with a possible D match to TRBD1 (5 bases). The germline gives CDR1 LGHNA, CDR2 YNFKEQ. Trimming cost V 0 bases and J 0 bases, with 8 bases left between them. There are 16 residues in the CDR3. For the CDR3, the DNA is TGTGCCAGCAGCCAAGATCTGGGGCCAACTAATGAAAAACTGTTTTTT. This codes for CASSQDLGPTNEKLFF.

The V call is TRBV2, the J call TRBJ2-5, with TRBD1 as a possible D gene (5 bases). The J call may be incorrect, as the DNA end agrees better with TRBJ2-7. The germline V gene has CDR1 SNHLY and CDR2 FYNNEI. The CDR3 extends over 14 amino acids. The CDR3 DNA reads as TGTGCCAGCAGTGGCCAAGACAGACCCTACGAGCAGTACTTC. Protein: CASSGQDRPYEQYF.

This sequence joins TRBV10-2 and TRBJ1-1, with unresolved D. The germline V and J ends were trimmed by 5 bases and 1 base, with 5 bases remaining between them. Germline V gene lookup returns CDR1 WSHSY and CDR2 SAAADI. This CDR3 spans 12 amino acids. CDR3 amino acids: CASSIRNTEAFF. CDR3 sequence (DNA): TGCGCCAGCAGTATTCGGAACACTGAAGCTTTCTTT.

This CDR3 is CASSQGLAVSYEQYF. The CDR3 DNA reads TGTGCCAGCAGCCAGGGACTAGCGGTATCCTACGAGCAGTACTTC. V is TRBV9 and J is TRBJ2-7; 11 bases map to TRBD2. Germline V gene lookup returns CDR1 SGDLS and CDR2 YYNGEE. The CDR3 is 15 amino acids. V lost 4 bases, J lost 1 base, and 4 bases stayed unmatched.

The V call is TRBV9, the J call TRBJ2-1; 10 nucleotides agree with TRBD2. V gave up 3 bases and J gave up 4 bases; unmatched junction bases: 4. Germline CDR1 SGDLS, CDR2 YYNGEE. The CDR3 is 15 amino acids. The CDR3 loop is CASSARLAGYNEQFF. In DNA form, the CDR3 reads TGTGCCAGCAGCGCCCGACTAGCGGGTTACAATGAGCAGTTCTTC.

This clone was recorded only once. In DNA, the CDR3 is TGTGCCAGCAGCTTTCGGACTAGAACACACAATGAGCAGTTCTTC. Translation gives CASSFRTRTHNEQFF. This chain connects TRBV11-3 to TRBJ2-1; 7 bases agree with TRBD2. The CDR3 contains 15 residues. Per germline, CDR1 SGHNT and CDR2 YENEEA. V was pared by 3 bases and J by 5 bases, with 7 bases of the junction left unmatched.

The chain employs TRBV2 and TRBJ1-2; 10 positions agree with TRBD1. Germline trimming cut 8 bases from V and 8 bases from J; bases unmatched to any gene: 8. The CDR3 has 13 residues. The germline CDR1 and CDR2 sequences are SNHLY and FYNNEI. CDR3 in DNA: TGTGCCAGCGAAACGGGACAGGGGATCGGCTACACCTTC. Translation: CASETGQGIGYTF.